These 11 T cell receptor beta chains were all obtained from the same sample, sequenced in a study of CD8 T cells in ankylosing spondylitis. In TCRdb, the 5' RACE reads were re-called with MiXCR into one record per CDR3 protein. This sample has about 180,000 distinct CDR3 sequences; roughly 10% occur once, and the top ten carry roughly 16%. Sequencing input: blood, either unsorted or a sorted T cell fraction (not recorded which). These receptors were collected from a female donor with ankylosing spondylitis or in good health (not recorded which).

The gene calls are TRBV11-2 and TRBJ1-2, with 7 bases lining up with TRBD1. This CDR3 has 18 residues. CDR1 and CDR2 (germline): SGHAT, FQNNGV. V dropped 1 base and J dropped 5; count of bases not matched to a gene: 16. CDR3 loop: CASSLGFTGQAAAYGYTF. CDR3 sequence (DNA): TGTGCCAGCAGCTTAGGGTTCACCGGACAGGCGGCGGCGTATGGCTACACCTTC. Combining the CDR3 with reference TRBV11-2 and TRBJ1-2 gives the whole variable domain EAGVAQSPRYKIIEKRQSVAFWCNPISGHATLYWYQQILGQGPKLLIQFQNNGVVDDSQLPKDRFSAERLKGVDSTLKIQPAKLEDSAVYLCASSLGFTGQAAAYGYTFGSGTRLTVV.

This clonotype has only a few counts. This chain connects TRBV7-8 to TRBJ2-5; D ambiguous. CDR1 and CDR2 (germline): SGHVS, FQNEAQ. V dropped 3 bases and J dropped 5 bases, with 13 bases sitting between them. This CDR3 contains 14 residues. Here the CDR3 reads CASSLQRNWETQYF. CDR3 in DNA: TGTGCCAGCAGCTTGCAACGGAATTGGGAGACCCAGTACTTC.

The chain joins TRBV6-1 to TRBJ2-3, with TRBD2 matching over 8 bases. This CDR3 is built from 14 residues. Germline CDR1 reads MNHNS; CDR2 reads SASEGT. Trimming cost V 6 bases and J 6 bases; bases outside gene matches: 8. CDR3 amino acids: CASSPGGVGDTQYF. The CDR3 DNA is TGTGCCAGCAGCCCGGGGGGGGTCGGGGATACGCAGTATTTT.

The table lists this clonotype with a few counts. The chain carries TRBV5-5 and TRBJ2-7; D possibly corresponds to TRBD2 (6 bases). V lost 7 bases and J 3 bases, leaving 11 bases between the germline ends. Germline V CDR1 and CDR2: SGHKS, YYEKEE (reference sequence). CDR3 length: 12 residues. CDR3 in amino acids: CASSAGNYEQYF. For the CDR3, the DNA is TGTGCCAGCTCGGCGGGAAACTACGAGCAGTACTTC.

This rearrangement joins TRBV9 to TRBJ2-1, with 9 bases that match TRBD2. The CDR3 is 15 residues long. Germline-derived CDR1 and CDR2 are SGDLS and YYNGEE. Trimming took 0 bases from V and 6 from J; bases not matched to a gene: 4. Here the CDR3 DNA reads TGTGCCAGCAGCGTAGTGGGACTAGCAGGCAATGAGCAGTTCTTC. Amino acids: CASSVVGLAGNEQFF.

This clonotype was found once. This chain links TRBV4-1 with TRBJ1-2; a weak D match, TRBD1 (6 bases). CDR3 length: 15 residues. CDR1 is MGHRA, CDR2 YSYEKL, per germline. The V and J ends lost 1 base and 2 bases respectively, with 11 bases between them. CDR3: CASSQGPDRNYGYTF. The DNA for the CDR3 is TGCGCCAGCAGCCAAGGCCCAGACAGGAACTATGGCTACACCTTC.

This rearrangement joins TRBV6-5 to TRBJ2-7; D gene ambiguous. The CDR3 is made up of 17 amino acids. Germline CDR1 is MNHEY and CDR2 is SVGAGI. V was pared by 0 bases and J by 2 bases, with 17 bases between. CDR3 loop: CASSYSSLPSETYEQYF. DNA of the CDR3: TGTGCCAGCAGTTACTCTTCCCTACCTAGTGAAACCTACGAGCAGTACTTC.

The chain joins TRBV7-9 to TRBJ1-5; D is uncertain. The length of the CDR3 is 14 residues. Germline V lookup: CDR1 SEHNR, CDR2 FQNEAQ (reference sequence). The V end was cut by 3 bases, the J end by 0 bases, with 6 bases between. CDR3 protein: CASSFADSNQPQHF. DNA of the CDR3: TGTGCCAGCAGCTTTGCAGATAGCAATCAGCCCCAGCATTTT.

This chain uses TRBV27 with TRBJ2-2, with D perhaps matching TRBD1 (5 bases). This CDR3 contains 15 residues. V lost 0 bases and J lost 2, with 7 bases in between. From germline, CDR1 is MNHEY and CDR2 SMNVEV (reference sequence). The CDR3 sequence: CASSLSDSNTGELFF. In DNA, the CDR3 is TGTGCCAGCAGTTTATCCGACAGTAACACCGGGGAGCTGTTTTTT.

CDR3 bases: TGTGCCAGCAGCAGCCGAGGGGGTGGCTACACCTTC. It yields the protein CASSSRGGGYTF. The chain recombines TRBV9 with TRBJ1-2; D may be TRBD1 (6 bases). V was cut by 4 bases and J by 7 bases, with 11 bases left in between. Germline V gene sequence: CDR1 SGDLS, CDR2 YYNGEE. The CDR3 length is 12 residues. The variable domain in full, with the rest retrieved from reference TRBV9 and TRBJ1-2, is DSGVTQTPKHLITATGQRVTLRCSPRSGDLSVYWYQQSLDQGLQFLIQYYNGEERAKGNILERFSAQQFPDLHSELNLSSLELGDSALYFCASSSRGGGYTFGSGTRLTVV.

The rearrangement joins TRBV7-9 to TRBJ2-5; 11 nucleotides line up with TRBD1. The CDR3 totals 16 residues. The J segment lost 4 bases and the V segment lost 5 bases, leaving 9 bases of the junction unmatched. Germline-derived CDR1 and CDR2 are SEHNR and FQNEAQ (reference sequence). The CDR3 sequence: CASSPMDRGLGETQYF. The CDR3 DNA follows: TGTGCCAGCAGCCCCATGGACAGGGGGCTAGGAGAGACCCAGTACTTC.